This T cell receptor beta chain emerged from a study of blood T cell repertoires in COVID-19. Study-level background: The study drew acute and convalescent COVID-19 samples from the United States, Italy and Spain. PBMCs, B-cell-depleted T cells, or T cells were the source of the cDNA or gDNA that made up the material.

The data were produced by immunoSEQ multiplex PCR, yet TCRdb's version contains in-frame clones alone and is incomplete. The repertoire consists of roughly 20,000 clones, with 85% occurring once and the leading ten covering less than 40%. The CDR3 covers 11 residues. Trimming took off 4 bases at V and 4 bases at J, with 5 bases between the two ends. Germline CDR1 is SGDLS and CDR2 is YYNGEE. The sample taken for sequencing was peripheral blood. This TCR derives from a human donor with active COVID-19. The donor label of this sample is uncertain. The chain uses TRBV9 and TRBJ2-5; possible D gene TRBD1, 5 bases. The DNA for the CDR3 is TGTGCCAGCAGCAGGGGAGAGACCCAGTACTTC. The encoded protein is CASSRGETQYF.